This is a list of T cell receptor beta chains from one sample in a study of blood T cell repertoires in COVID-19. Data came from immunoSEQ multiplex PCR; TCRdb stores just in-frame clones and leaves some out. The sample holds around 140,000 clones, approximately 87% seen once. Sequenced material: peripheral blood. These TCRs come from a man between 65 and 80 years old with active COVID-19. Each CDR3 is given with its conserved first and last residue. A D gene is named only where the DNA matches it firmly. Not all rows give a size; the values are once, few, many and, for expanded clones, a class.

j_gene	d_gene	v_gene	abundance	CDR3nt	CDR3aa
TRBJ2-1	TRBD2	TRBV19	NA	TGTGCCAGTAGGAAGGAGCGGGGGGACAATGAGCAGTTCTTC	CASRKERGDNEQFF
TRBJ1-6	NA	TRBV6-1	once	TGTGCCAGCAGTGAAGTCGACAGATCACCCCTCCACTTT	CASSEVDRSPLHF
TRBJ2-5	NA	TRBV10-1	NA	TGCGCCAGCCCCACTAGGGAAGAGACCCAGTACTTC	CASPTREETQYF
TRBJ2-1	NA	TRBV19	NA	TGTGCCAGTACGGCCCAGGCCTCCTCCTACAATGAGCAGTTCTTC	CASTAQASSYNEQFF
TRBJ2-2	TRBD2	TRBV28	NA	TGTGCCAGCAGTTTGGCTAGCGGCACCGGGGAGCTGTTTTTT	CASSLASGTGELFF
TRBJ1-1	NA	TRBV6-4	NA	TGTGCCAGCAGTGATGGCTCTGAAGCTTTCTTT	CASSDGSEAFF
TRBJ1-2	TRBD1	TRBV10-3	NA	TGTGCCATCAGTGAGGGGACAGGGGGGCTTAACTATGGCTACACCTTC	CAISEGTGGLNYGYTF
TRBJ2-7	NA	TRBV2	NA	TGTGCCAGCAGATCGAATCGGGAGTCGGTTTTTGAGCAGTACTTC	CASRSNRESVFEQYF
TRBJ1-1	TRBD1	TRBV19	once	TGTGCCAGTAGGAAGGCCGGGACAGATTCGACTGAAGCTTTCTTT	CASRKAGTDSTEAFF
TRBJ2-6	TRBD1	TRBV11-2	NA	TGTGCCAGCAGCACCCAAACTGGGGACAGCGGCGGTGGGGCCAACGTCCTGACTTTC	CASSTQTGDSGGGANVLTF
TRBJ1-4	TRBD1	TRBV6-5	NA	TGTGCCAGCAGGGGACAGGGGGCGGGCGAAAAACTGTTTTTT	CASRGQGAGEKLFF
TRBJ1-5	NA	TRBV28	many	TGTGCCAGCAGTTTATCGGCAGGGGGCAATCAGCCCCAGCATTTT	CASSLSAGGNQPQHF
TRBJ2-1	TRBD1	TRBV24-1	NA	TGTGCCACCAGTTGGACAGGGGCCCGCGAGCAGTTCTTC	CATSWTGAREQFF
TRBJ2-1	NA	TRBV5-1	NA	TGCGCCAGCAGCTTGGGGCTGGGGAGTTCCTACAATGAGCAGTTCTTC	CASSLGLGSSYNEQFF
TRBJ2-5	NA	TRBV6-5	NA	TGTGCCAGCTATGCAGGGTTCGGGGAGACCCAGTACTTC	CASYAGFGETQYF
TRBJ2-7	TRBD2	TRBV7-6	NA	TGTGCCAGCAGCTTAGGGGGGGGCTACGAGCAGTACTTC	CASSLGGGYEQYF
TRBJ2-2	NA	TRBV4-1	NA	TGCGCCAGCAGCCAGGGGGGACTTCTCACCGGGGAGCTGTTTTTT	CASSQGGLLTGELFF
TRBJ1-2	TRBD1	TRBV27	once	TGTGCCAGCAGAGGGGGGGGGACAGGGGGTGGGAAGTCTGGCTACACCTTC	CASRGGGTGGGKSGYTF
TRBJ2-7	TRBD1	TRBV24-1	once	TGTGCCACCATCCTCGTAGGACAGGGCCTAGGGGAGCAGTACTTC	CATILVGQGLGEQYF
TRBJ1-6	NA	TRBV6-5	NA	TGTGCCAGCAGTTACTCGCGGGAGAGTATAGCTTCACCCCTCCACTTT	CASSYSRESIASPLHF
TRBJ2-5	NA	TRBV6-5	NA	TGTGCCAGCAGGCGGACAGTTAGGGAGACCCAGTACTTC	CASRRTVRETQYF
TRBJ1-4	TRBD1	TRBV7-8	NA	TGTGCCAGTCTAGGACAGGGCGGAAAACTGTTTTTT	CASLGQGGKLFF
TRBJ2-7	NA	TRBV28	few	TGTGCCAGCAGTCCCCCCCGAGGGCAAGCCGGACGAGAGCAGTACTTC	CASSPPRGQAGREQYF
TRBJ1-3	NA	TRBV27	NA	TGTGCCAGCAAGTCGACAGCCTCTGGAAACACCATATATTTT	CASKSTASGNTIYF
TRBJ1-6	NA	TRBV9	NA	TGTGCCAGCAGCCAGGGGATCTCGTCACCCCTCCACTTT	CASSQGISSPLHF
TRBJ2-7	TRBD2	TRBV6-5	NA	TGTGCCAGCAGTTTGGCGGGAGGCTCCCTCGAGCAGTACTTC	CASSLAGGSLEQYF
TRBJ1-3	NA	TRBV11-2	NA	TGTGCCAGCAGCTTGCATAACATCGACTCTGGAAACACCATATATTTT	CASSLHNIDSGNTIYF
TRBJ2-7	NA	TRBV29-1	NA	TGCAGCGTTGAATCAGGGAACTCCTACGAGCAGTACTTC	CSVESGNSYEQYF
TRBJ1-2	TRBD1	TRBV6-1	NA	TGTGCCAGCAGTGAAAAAGGGACAGGGGGCTATGGCTACACCTTC	CASSEKGTGGYGYTF
TRBJ1-5	NA	TRBV11-3	NA	TGTGCCAGCAGCCCTGAGCCCCAGCATTTT	CASSPEPQHF
TRBJ2-1	TRBD2	TRBV30	NA	TGTGCCTGGAGTGTAGGGACTAGCGGGGTCGATGATGAGCAGTTCTTC	CAWSVGTSGVDDEQFF
TRBJ2-5	TRBD2	TRBV13	NA	TGTGCCAGCAGCATCCTAGCGGCTCAAGAGACCCAGTACTTC	CASSILAAQETQYF
TRBJ2-1	TRBD2	TRBV27	NA	TGTGCCAGCAGGACCCTGACTAGCGGGATGTACAATGAGCAGTTCTTC	CASRTLTSGMYNEQFF
TRBJ1-2	NA	TRBV28	NA	TGTGCCAGCAGTCCTGCGCAGGGTTGGCGGTATGGCTACACCTTC	CASSPAQGWRYGYTF
TRBJ2-3	NA	TRBV7-9	NA	TGTGCCAGCAGCCCTGATTTAGGAGGCTTAGATACGCAGTATTTT	CASSPDLGGLDTQYF
TRBJ1-4	NA	TRBV6-1	NA	TGTGCCAGCAGTGACGGCTCCAGGTCGGAACTGTTTTTT	CASSDGSRSELFF
TRBJ2-1	TRBD1	TRBV20-1	NA	TGCAGTGCTAGTCCCCGACAGGGGAAGGGGAATGAGCAGTTCTTC	CSASPRQGKGNEQFF
TRBJ1-1	NA	TRBV7-3	few	TGTGCCAGCAGCTTACAGGTTAACACTGAAGCTTTCTTT	CASSLQVNTEAFF
TRBJ1-4	NA	TRBV3-1/TRBV3-2	NA	TGTGCCAGCAGCCAAAGGTTAAGGAGTGAAAAACTGTTTTTT	CASSQRLRSEKLFF
TRBJ2-5	NA	TRBV27	NA	TGTGCCAGCAGTTTCTTGGCACAAGAGACCCAGTACTTC	CASSFLAQETQYF
TRBJ2-3	NA	TRBV18	NA	TGTGCCAGCTCACCTGGGACACTAAGCACAGATACGCAGTATTTT	CASSPGTLSTDTQYF